Each of the 13 T cell receptor beta chains below was sequenced from the same sample in a study of blood T cell repertoires in COVID-19. Assay used: immunoSEQ multiplex PCR; TCRdb lists only in-frame clones, some missing. The repertoire holds around 39,000 clones, with approximately 90% as singletons. The specimen was peripheral blood. The receptors stem from a man aged 55 to 69 with active COVID-19.

The rearrangement links TRBV9 to TRBJ2-5; 7 nucleotides match TRBD2. Trimming cost V 0 bases and J 5 bases; bases outside gene matches: 7. Germline V lookup: CDR1 SGDLS, CDR2 YYNGEE. The CDR3 is 15 residues long. The CDR3 is CASSVVGGAGETQYF. In nucleotides, the CDR3 is TGTGCCAGCAGCGTAGTGGGGGGAGCGGGGGAGACCCAGTACTTC.

This clone was observed once. The chain recombines TRBV7-2 with TRBJ2-6, with D possibly matching TRBD1 (6 bases). In germline, CDR1 is SGHTA, CDR2 FQGNSA. This CDR3 is built from 16 residues. V was cut by 5 bases and J by 0 bases, with 11 bases left in between. The CDR3 nucleotides read TGTGCCAGCAGCGCCACAGGGTCCTCTGGGGCCAACGTCCTGACTTTC. Residues: CASSATGSSGANVLTF.

The J gene is TRBJ1-1, the V gene TRBV6-5; D perhaps matches TRBD1 (5 bases). This CDR3 region has 13 residues. CDR1 MNHEY and CDR2 SVGAGI come from the germline V gene. V lost 0 bases, J lost 8 bases, and 10 bases lay in between. The CDR3 bases are TGTGCCAGCAGTTACTCTAGCCACAGGGAAGCTTTCTTT. Translation gives CASSYSSHREAFF.

This chain uses TRBV19 with TRBJ2-7; no reliable D call. There are 14 residues in the CDR3. Germline V CDR1 and CDR2: LNHDA, SQIVND (reference sequence). Trimming removed 5 bases from V and 4 bases from J, with 15 bases in between. CDR3 residues: CASSSFEDPYEQYF. The CDR3 DNA reads as TGTGCCAGTAGTTCGTTTGAGGATCCTTACGAGCAGTACTTC.

The chain couples TRBV7-3 to TRBJ2-2; a possible D gene is TRBD2 (6 bases). Germline CDR1 and CDR2: SGHTA and FQGTGA. Trimming cost V 5 bases and J 3 bases, with 16 bases left between them. The CDR3 length is 16 residues. The CDR3 DNA reads TGTGCCAGCAGCCCCTTTGAAGGAGGGGACACCGGGGAGCTGTTTTTT. This encodes CASSPFEGGDTGELFF.

V is TRBV7-3 and J is TRBJ1-1; tentative D call: TRBD1 (6 bases). In germline, CDR1 is SGHTA, CDR2 FQGTGA. V shed 5 bases and J shed 2 bases, with 27 bases lying between them. The CDR3 runs to 19 residues. CDR3 DNA sequence: TGTGCCAGCAGCCCAACCCAAACACAGGGTTGGTCGAGAAACACTGAAGCTTTCTTT. Protein product: CASSPTQTQGWSRNTEAFF.

This chain links TRBV27 with TRBJ2-2; D is ambiguous. Germline V gene lookup returns CDR1 MNHEY and CDR2 SMNVEV (reference sequence). V lost 6 bases to trimming and J lost 1 base, with 9 bases between them. This CDR3 region has 14 residues. CDR3 sequence reads: CASRNDKNTGELFF. DNA of the CDR3: TGTGCCAGCAGGAATGACAAGAACACCGGGGAGCTGTTTTTT.

The CDR3 region is CASTQGGEEQYF. In DNA form, the CDR3 reads TGTGCCAGCACCCAGGGGGGAGAGGAGCAGTACTTC. The chain combines TRBV3-1 (or the pseudogene TRBV3-2) with TRBJ2-7; maybe TRBD1 (7 bases). Trimming took 7 bases from V and 7 from J, leaving 14 bases between them. CDR3 length equals 12 residues. CDR1 and CDR2 from the germline V gene are LGHDT and YNNKEL (reference sequence).

This rearrangement joins TRBV9 to TRBJ2-3; D gene unclear. Germline V gene lookup returns CDR1 SGDLS and CDR2 YYNGEE. Trimming took off 1 base at V and 0 bases at J, with 6 bases between the two ends. The CDR3 sequence is 14 residues long. The CDR3 nucleotides are TGTGCCAGCAGCGTACAGGTTAGCACAGATACGCAGTATTTT. Translating it yields CASSVQVSTDTQYF.

The V gene is TRBV5-4, the J gene TRBJ2-3; D uncertain. In germline, CDR1 is SGHNT, CDR2 YYREEE (reference sequence). V lost 2 bases and J 4 bases, leaving 2 bases between the germline ends. CDR3 length: 11 amino acids. CDR3 in amino acids: CASSFADTQYF. DNA of the CDR3: TGTGCCAGCAGCTTCGCAGATACGCAGTATTTT.

The V call is TRBV6-5, the J call TRBJ2-3, with a possible D match to TRBD2 (6 bases). The V end lost 6 bases, the J end lost 8 bases, and 15 bases lay between the germline ends. Germline V gene lookup returns CDR1 MNHEY and CDR2 SVGAGI. This CDR3 has 13 residues. CDR3 loop: CASSQMNGGTQYF. DNA of the CDR3: TGTGCCAGCAGCCAGATGAACGGGGGTACGCAGTATTTT.

The chain couples TRBV7-8 to TRBJ2-7; TRBD1 aligns across 7 bases. With 5 bases clipped from V and 6 bases from J, the junction kept 10 bases outside the gene matches. CDR3 size: 14 residues. Germline V gives CDR1 SGHVS, CDR2 FQNEAQ. The CDR3 DNA is TGTGCCAGCAGCCGGGACAGCCTAGAGGTCGAGCAGTACTTC. Protein product: CASSRDSLEVEQYF.

The J gene is TRBJ2-7, the V gene TRBV5-6; D remains ambiguous. Looked up from germline, CDR1 is SGHDT and CDR2 is YYEEEE. There are 14 residues in the CDR3. V shed 4 bases and J shed 3 bases, with 14 bases lying between them. The CDR3 is CASSRLTVYYEQYF. CDR3 nucleotide sequence: TGTGCCAGCAGCCGCCTTACAGTTTACTACGAGCAGTACTTC.